What follows is one T cell receptor (beta chain) and its context. This CDR3 is 14 amino acids long. Per the germline V gene, CDR1 is MNHEY and CDR2 is SVGAGI. Via MiXCR, TCRdb re-called the 5' RACE reads, giving one row per CDR3 protein. This sample yields over 8,500 distinct CDR3 sequences, of which around 36% are seen a single time; 5.6% belongs to the top ten. Tregs were sorted as CD4+CD25+CD127-/low cells. This receptor was taken from a female donor with breast cancer. What was sequenced was Tregs sorted from blood. The chain couples TRBV6-5 to TRBJ1-4; 7 bases fit TRBD1. In nucleotides, the CDR3 is TGTGTCACCCAAGGACAGGCAACTAATGAAAAACTGTTTTTT. Its protein product is CVTQGQATNEKLFF.